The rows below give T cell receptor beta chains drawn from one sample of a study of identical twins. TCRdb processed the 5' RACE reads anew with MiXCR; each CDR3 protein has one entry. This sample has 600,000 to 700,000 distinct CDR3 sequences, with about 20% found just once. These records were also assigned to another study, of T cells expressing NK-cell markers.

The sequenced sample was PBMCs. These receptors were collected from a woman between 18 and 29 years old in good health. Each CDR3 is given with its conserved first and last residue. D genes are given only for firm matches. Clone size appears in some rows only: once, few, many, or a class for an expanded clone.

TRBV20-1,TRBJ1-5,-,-,TGCAGTGCTCTTACACCCGATAATCAGCCCCAGCATTTT,CSALTPDNQPQHF
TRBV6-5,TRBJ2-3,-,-,TGTGCCAGCAGGGCCACAGATACGCAGTATTTT,CASRATDTQYF
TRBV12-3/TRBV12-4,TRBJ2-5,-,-,TGTGCCAGCAGTTCCCGACGGGAAGAGACCCAGTACTTC,CASSSRREETQYF
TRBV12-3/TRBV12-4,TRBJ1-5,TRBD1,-,TGTGCCAGCAGTTTGGACAGGGTTAGGGTTTGGAACAATCAGCCCCAGCATTTT,CASSLDRVRVWNNQPQHF
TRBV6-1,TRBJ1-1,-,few,TGTGCCAGCTCTGTCCGCGGGCGCCACACTGAAGCTTTCTTT,CASSVRGRHTEAFF
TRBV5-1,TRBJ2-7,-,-,TGCGCCAGCAGCTTGGCCCGGGACAAGGGGCGGTACGAGCAGTACTTC,CASSLARDKGRYEQYF
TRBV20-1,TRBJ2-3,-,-,TGCAGCCCCGAGGGTAGCGTAATAGCAGATACGCAGTATTTT,CSPEGSVIADTQYF
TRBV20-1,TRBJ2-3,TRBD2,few,TGCAGTGCTAGTCCAGACGATAGCGGGAGGGCCACAGATACGCAGTATTTT,CSASPDDSGRATDTQYF
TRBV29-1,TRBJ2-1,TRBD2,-,TGCAGCGAAGGACTAGCGGGAAAGGGGCAGTTCTTC,CSEGLAGKGQFF
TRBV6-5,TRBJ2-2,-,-,TGTGCCAGCAGTTCGCGCCCACAGATTACCGGGGAGCTGTTTTTT,CASSSRPQITGELFF
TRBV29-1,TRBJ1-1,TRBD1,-,TGCAGCGTTTCTTCCGGGACAGACAACACTGAAGCTTTCTTT,CSVSSGTDNTEAFF
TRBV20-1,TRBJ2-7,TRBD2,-,TGCAGTGCGGCTAGCGGATACGAGCAGTACTTC,CSAASGYEQYF
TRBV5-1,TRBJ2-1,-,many,TGCGCCAGCAGACTGGACCACTCCGAAAATGAGCAGTTCTTC,CASRLDHSENEQFF
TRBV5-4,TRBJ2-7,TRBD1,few,TGTGCCAGCAGCTTGGTGACAGGGGGTTCTGGCGAGCAGTACTTC,CASSLVTGGSGEQYF
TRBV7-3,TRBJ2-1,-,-,TGTGCCAGCAGCCAATTTCGGTCTCGGACAGCTTACAATGAGCAGTTCTTC,CASSQFRSRTAYNEQFF
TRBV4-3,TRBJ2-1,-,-,TGCGCCAGCGGGCCTAACCCGGAGCAGTTCTTC,CASGPNPEQFF
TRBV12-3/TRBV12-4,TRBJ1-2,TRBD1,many,TGTGCCAGCAGCCCGGACAGGGGCTATGGCTACACCTTC,CASSPDRGYGYTF
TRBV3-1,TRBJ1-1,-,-,TGTGCCAGCAGCCAGCGCCTCGGACAGAACACTGAAGCTTTCTTT,CASSQRLGQNTEAFF
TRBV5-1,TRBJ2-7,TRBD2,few,TGCGCCAGCAGCTTGGGGCAGGCTAGCGGCTCCTACGAGCAGTACTTC,CASSLGQASGSYEQYF
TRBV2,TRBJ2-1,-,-,TGTGCCAGCATGCAGGCCAATGAGCAGTTCTTC,CASMQANEQFF
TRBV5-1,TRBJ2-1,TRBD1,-,TGCGCCAGCAGGGAGGCCGGGACAGGGACCTACAATGAGCAGTTCTTC,CASREAGTGTYNEQFF
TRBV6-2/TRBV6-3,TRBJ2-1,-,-,TGTGCCAGCAGTTATAGCGGACCCAATGAGCAGTTCTTC,CASSYSGPNEQFF
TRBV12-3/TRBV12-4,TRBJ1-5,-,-,TGTGCCAGCAGTGCCGGTGGCTTTAGGCAGCCCCAGCATTTT,CASSAGGFRQPQHF
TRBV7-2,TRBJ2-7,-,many,TGTGCCAGCAGCTTAGGGGGGACACCGCACGAGCAGTACTTC,CASSLGGTPHEQYF
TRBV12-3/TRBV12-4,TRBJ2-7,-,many,TGTGCCAGCAGTCCTGACGGGACCTACGAGCAGTACTTC,CASSPDGTYEQYF
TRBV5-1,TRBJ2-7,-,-,TGCGCCAGCAGCTTTATAGACCCCTCCTACGAGCAGTACTTC,CASSFIDPSYEQYF
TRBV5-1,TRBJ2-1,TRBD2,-,TGCGCCAGCAGCTTGGCCGGGACTAGGGGGGCGAATGAGCAGTTCTTC,CASSLAGTRGANEQFF
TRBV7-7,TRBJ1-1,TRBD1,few,TGTGCTAGCAGCTTAGCAGGACAGGGGGCGAACACTGAAGCTTTCTTT,CASSLAGQGANTEAFF
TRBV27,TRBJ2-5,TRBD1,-,TGTGCCAGCAGAAAAAATACAGGGGACCAAGAGACCCAGTACTTC,CASRKNTGDQETQYF
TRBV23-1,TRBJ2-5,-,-,TGCGCCAGCAGTCCAGGGTTGGCCGAGGGAGAGACCCAGTACTTC,CASSPGLAEGETQYF
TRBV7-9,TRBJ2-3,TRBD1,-,TGTGCCAGCGGGACAGGGGGCGCGGGTACAAAAGATACGCAGTATTTT,CASGTGGAGTKDTQYF
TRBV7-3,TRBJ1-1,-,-,TGTGCCAGCAGCGATTACCGGGGGCGGACTGAAGCTTTCTTT,CASSDYRGRTEAFF
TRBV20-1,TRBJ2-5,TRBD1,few,TGCAGTGCTACCAGGGACAGGGGGCGCGGGAAGACCCAGTACTTC,CSATRDRGRGKTQYF
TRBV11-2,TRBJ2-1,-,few,TGTGCCAGCAGCTTAGGAGTGTCGAGCCACAATGAGCAGTTCTTC,CASSLGVSSHNEQFF
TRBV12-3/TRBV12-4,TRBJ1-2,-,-,TGTGCCAGCAGTTTGACCCCGGTCTATGGCTACACCTTC,CASSLTPVYGYTF
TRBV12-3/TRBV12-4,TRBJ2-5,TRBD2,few,TGTGCCAGCAGTTTCAGCGGGGGAGGGGCAGAGACCCAGTACTTC,CASSFSGGGAETQYF
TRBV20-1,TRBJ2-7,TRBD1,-,TGCAGTGCTAGAGACATTCGACAGGGTTACGAGCAGTACTTC,CSARDIRQGYEQYF
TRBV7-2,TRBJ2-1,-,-,TGTGCCAGCAGCTTAGAAGGGGGGCTCTCCTACAATGAGCAGTTCTTC,CASSLEGGLSYNEQFF
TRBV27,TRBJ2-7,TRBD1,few,TGTGCCAGCAGTTATCAGGGGGTTGGCGAGCAGTACTTC,CASSYQGVGEQYF
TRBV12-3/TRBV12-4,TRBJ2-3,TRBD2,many,TGTGCCAGCAGTACTAGCGACCGCACAGATACGCAGTATTTT,CASSTSDRTDTQYF
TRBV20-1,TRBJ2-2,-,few,TGCAGTGCTAGAAGGGGAAACACCGGGGAGCTGTTTTTT,CSARRGNTGELFF
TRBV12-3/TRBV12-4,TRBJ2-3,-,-,TGTGCCAGCAGACCCCTGGGTGGCCCAGATACGCAGTATTTT,CASRPLGGPDTQYF
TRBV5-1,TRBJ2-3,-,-,TGCGCCAGCAGCTTGGCGCCCGGGGGAGATACGCAGTATTTT,CASSLAPGGDTQYF
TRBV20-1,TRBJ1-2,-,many,TGCAGTGCTAGAGACGAAGACAGCTTGAGTTATGGCTACACCTTC,CSARDEDSLSYGYTF